The 13 T cell receptor beta chains given below trace back to one sample, sequenced in a study of shared clonotypes between healthy human individuals. Terminally differentiated effector memory CD45RA+ cells were excluded from the naive CD8 cells, which were CD45RO-negative and positively selected for CCR7. Assay used: immunoSEQ multiplex PCR; TCRdb lists only in-frame clones, some missing. Seen here are 450,000 to 700,000 clones, 95% to 96% observed once, and the top ten hold roughly 0.1%. Input material: naive CD8+ T cells sorted from blood. The receptors stem from a woman younger than 45 in good health.

The chain recombines TRBV6-1 with TRBJ1-1; 8 bases are a match to TRBD1. This CDR3 has 14 residues. J was trimmed by 1 base and V by 8 bases; bases with no gene match: 6. Germline V gives CDR1 MNHNS, CDR2 SASEGT. The CDR3 reads CASSDRGSNTEAFF. CDR3 in DNA: TGTGCCAGCTCCGACAGGGGATCGAACACTGAAGCTTTCTTT.

The CDR3, as DNA: TGTGCCAGCAGTTCGGGGTCCATAACCTACAATGAGCAGTTCTTC. Its translation: CASSSGSITYNEQFF. The chain joins TRBV6-6 to TRBJ2-1, with D perhaps matching TRBD2 (5 bases). With 4 bases removed from V and 2 bases from J, the gap between germline ends came to 12 bases. The germline V gene encodes CDR1 MNHNY and CDR2 SVGAGI (reference sequence). CDR3 length: 15 residues.

For this clone: This CDR3 is also generated by other DNA sequences in the sample. The chain employs TRBV27 and TRBJ2-1, with 9 bases that match TRBD2. The V gene end was trimmed by 3 bases and the J gene end by 4 bases; junction bases not matched to a gene: 1. CDR3 length: 14 amino acids. Germline V gene data show CDR1 as MNHEY and CDR2 as SMNVEV (reference sequence). As DNA, the CDR3 is TGTGCCAGCAGTTTCACTAGCGGGTACAATGAGCAGTTCTTC. Residues: CASSFTSGYNEQFF.

The V call is TRBV4-1, the J call TRBJ2-7; unclear D gene. Germline V gene sequence: CDR1 MGHRA, CDR2 YSYEKL. This CDR3 is 14 amino acids long. Trimming pared 1 base from V and 0 bases from J, leaving 7 bases between. Here the CDR3 DNA reads TGCGCCAGCAGCCAAGGACTTTACTCCTACGAGCAGTACTTC. Translating it yields CASSQGLYSYEQYF.

J is TRBJ2-5 and V is TRBV7-6, with 9 bases aligning to TRBD2. V shed 0 bases, J shed 9 bases, and the junction held 5 bases outside the gene matches. The CDR3 sequence is 14 residues long. Looked up from germline, CDR1 is SGHVS and CDR2 is FNYEAQ. In nucleotides, the CDR3 is TGTGCCAGCAGCTTAGCTAGCGGGAGATCGCCCCAGTACTTC. Translated, it gives CASSLASGRSPQYF. Using reference TRBV7-6 and TRBJ2-5 for the parts outside the CDR3, the full variable domain is GAGVSQSPRYKVTKRGQDVALRCDPISGHVSLYWYRQALGQGPEFLTYFNYEAQQDKSGLPNDRFSAERPEGSISTLTIQRTEQRDSAMYRCASSLASGRSPQYFGPGTRLLVL.

J is TRBJ2-5 and V is TRBV21-1; TRBD2 is taken as the D call from the table, unchecked against the DNA. TRBV21-1 is a listed pseudogene. The CDR3 consists of 14 residues. Here the CDR3 reads CASSKGWYSETQYF. CDR3 DNA: TGTGCCAGCAGCAAAGGTTGGTACTCTGAGACCCAGTACTTC.

The rearrangement uses TRBV11-1 and TRBJ2-1, with unresolved D. V shed 1 base and J shed 7 bases, with 5 bases lying between them. The CDR3 contains 12 residues. CDR1 and CDR2 from the germline V gene are SGHAT and FQDESV (reference sequence). Written as DNA, the CDR3 is TGTGCCAGCAGCTTAGATGCTAATGAGCAGTTCTTC. Protein: CASSLDANEQFF.

The chain uses TRBV10-3 and TRBJ2-1; 10 bases line up with TRBD2. The CDR3 extends over 14 amino acids. J gave up 7 bases and V 7 bases, and 7 bases lay outside the gene matches. Germline V gives CDR1 ENHRY, CDR2 SYGVKD. CDR3 region: CAIKPAGGPNEQFF. The DNA of the CDR3 is TGTGCCATCAAGCCAGCGGGAGGGCCAAATGAGCAGTTCTTC.

This clone was seen only a few times. The V and J genes are TRBV7-9 and TRBJ2-5; TRBD2 matches at 13 bases. V dropped 3 bases and J dropped 2; count of bases not matched to a gene: 0. CDR1 and CDR2 from the germline V gene are SEHNR and FQNEAQ (reference sequence). The CDR3 has 15 amino acids. CDR3 in amino acids: CASSLTSGRQETQYF. The CDR3 DNA follows: TGTGCCAGCAGCTTGACTAGCGGGAGGCAAGAGACCCAGTACTTC.

The chain employs TRBV4-1 and TRBJ2-5, with TRBD1 matching 7 bases. Matching the DNA end better, TRBJ2-7 makes the J call doubtful. There are 14 residues in the CDR3. CDR1 is MGHRA and CDR2 is YSYEKL in the germline V gene. The chain's CDR3 is CASSANRGGYEQYF. The CDR3 nucleotides are TGCGCCAGCAGCGCCAACAGGGGCGGCTACGAGCAGTACTTC.

V and J are TRBV6-5 and TRBJ1-4; D unclear. Trimming took 4 bases from V and 0 from J, leaving 0 bases between them. Germline CDR1 and CDR2: MNHEY and SVGAGI. The CDR3 runs to 12 residues. The CDR3 protein is CASSSTNEKLFF. CDR3 nucleotides: TGTGCCAGCAGTTCAACTAATGAAAAACTGTTTTTT.

The CDR3 sequence is CASSPWLEGGSEAFF. The CDR3 bases are TGTGCCAGCAGCCCCTGGTTGGAGGGAGGGTCTGAAGCTTTCTTT. This rearrangement joins TRBV9 to TRBJ1-1; D is ambiguous. The CDR3 loop spans 15 amino acids. V lost 4 bases, J lost 6 bases, and 19 bases lay in between. Germline CDR1 reads SGDLS; CDR2 reads YYNGEE.

This clone was recorded only once. This sequence joins TRBV2 and TRBJ2-1; tentative D call: TRBD2 (6 bases). The CDR3 totals 13 residues. V shed 1 base and J shed 8 bases, with 9 bases lying between them. Germline CDR1 and CDR2: SNHLY and FYNNEI. The DNA of the CDR3 is TGTGCCAGCAGTGAAGTGGGGGGACATGAGCAGTTCTTC. Amino acid sequence: CASSEVGGHEQFF.